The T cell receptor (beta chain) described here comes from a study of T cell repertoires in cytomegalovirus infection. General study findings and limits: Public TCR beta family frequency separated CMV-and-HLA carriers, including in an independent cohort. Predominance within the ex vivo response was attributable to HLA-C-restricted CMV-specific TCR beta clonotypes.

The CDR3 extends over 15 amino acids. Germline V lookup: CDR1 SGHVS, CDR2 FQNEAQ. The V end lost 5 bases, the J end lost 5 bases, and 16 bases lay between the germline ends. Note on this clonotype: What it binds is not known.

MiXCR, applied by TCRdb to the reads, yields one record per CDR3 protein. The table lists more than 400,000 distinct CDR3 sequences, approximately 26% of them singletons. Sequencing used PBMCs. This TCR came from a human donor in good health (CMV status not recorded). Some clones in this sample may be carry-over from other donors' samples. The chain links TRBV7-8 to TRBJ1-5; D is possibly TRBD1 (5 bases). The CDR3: CASSPQLGADQPQHF. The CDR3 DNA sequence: TGTGCCAGCAGCCCCCAGCTAGGGGCTGATCAGCCCCAGCATTTT.